This T cell receptor beta chain was obtained from a study of cytomegalovirus exposure and HLA in healthy donors. In the PCR, 60 Vbeta and 13 Jbeta primers were used. Profiling relied on immunoSEQ multiplex PCR, and the TCRdb table lists in-frame clones only, not all of them. The table has 180,000 or so clones, 77% seen once. Germline V gives CDR1 MNHEY, CDR2 SVGAGI. V gave up 6 bases and J gave up 1 base, with 12 bases separating them. The CDR3 spans 14 residues. Overall study results and limits: It was reported in a later analysis that an Asian-associated ancestry cluster showed fewer N-insertions than the approximately 690-donor mean. TCR association rates varied by HLA locus in a later analysis, with DRB1 highest and HLA-C lowest. Specific recognition of CMV antigens was confirmed in vitro for a few chains (all CMV-associated).

On this clone itself: The antigen is not known.

What was sequenced was PBMCs. The clonotype originates from a young man in good health and CMV-seronegative. This chain uses TRBV6-5 with TRBJ1-1; D is perhaps TRBD1 (5 bases). The CDR3 sequence is CASSPTAKNTEAFF. The CDR3 DNA reads TGTGCCAGCAGCCCGACAGCTAAGAACACTGAAGCTTTCTTT.